This entry features one T cell receptor beta chain sequence. CDR1 and CDR2 from the germline V gene are SGHAT and FQNNGV. The CDR3 extends over 15 amino acids. The ends were cut back, 1 base at V and 1 base at J, with 11 bases in the middle. The cDNA was synthesized by means of template-switch 5'RACE, which was carried out with 10-nucleotide random UMIs. Using its own MiXCR run on the 5' RACE reads, TCRdb lists one record per CDR3 protein. The table lists roughly 50,000 distinct CDR3 sequences, roughly 13% of them singletons. This entry belongs to a study of neurological immune-mediated disorders. The sample comprised PBMCs. This sequence originates from a woman aged 55-75 years with HTLV-1-associated myelopathy (HAM/TSP). The V and J genes are TRBV11-2 and TRBJ2-7; a weak D match, TRBD1 (5 bases). CDR3 sequence reads: CASSLGAQGSYEQYF. The CDR3 DNA is TGTGCCAGCAGCTTAGGGGCCCAGGGATCCTACGAGCAGTACTTC. The full variable domain, its missing parts supplied by reference TRBV11-2 and TRBJ2-7, is EAGVAQSPRYKIIEKRQSVAFWCNPISGHATLYWYQQILGQGPKLLIQFQNNGVVDDSQLPKDRFSAERLKGVDSTLKIQPAKLEDSAVYLCASSLGAQGSYEQYFGPGTRLTVT.